One sample yielded the 18 T cell receptor beta chains listed below, sequenced in a study of T cells in Graves' hyperthyroidism and ophthalmopathy. RNA transcripts served as the template for amplifying TCR beta CDR3 regions. RT-PCR in the first round (using the HTBI primer set) targeted the TCR CDR3. TCRdb reprocessed the multiplex PCR reads via MiXCR and lists one record per CDR3 protein. The sample includes fewer than 350,000 distinct CDR3 sequences, about 21% of them seen just once. Sequences were obtained from blood. All receptors derive from a woman aged 50 to 65 with Graves' hyperthyroidism.

The chain links TRBV20-1 to TRBJ2-2; D is unresolved. Germline-derived CDR1 and CDR2 are DFQATT and SNEGSKA (reference sequence). Trimming shortened V by 7 bases and J by 1 base, and 10 bases separated the two germline ends. The CDR3 totals 13 residues. The CDR3: CSGLWKNTGELFF. In nucleotides, the CDR3 is TGCAGTGGACTCTGGAAGAACACCGGGGAGCTGTTTTTT.

In its sample, this clonotype was seen a few times. This chain joins TRBV4-1 and TRBJ2-7; 10 bases align to TRBD2. With V trimmed by 4 bases and J by 3 bases, 12 bases remained unmatched. CDR1 and CDR2 (germline): MGHRA, YSYEKL. The CDR3 extends over 17 amino acids. This chain's CDR3 is CASSPPSLAGVHYEQYF. CDR3 nucleotide sequence: TGCGCCAGCAGCCCTCCTAGTCTAGCGGGGGTGCACTACGAGCAGTACTTC.

This chain links TRBV4-1 with TRBJ1-6, with 7 bases matching TRBD1. The V and J ends lost 4 bases and 4 bases, in that order; junction bases with no gene match: 7. Germline lookup yields CDR1 MGHRA and CDR2 YSYEKL. This CDR3 is 16 amino acids long. CDR3 DNA sequence: TGCGCCAGCAGCCCCCGACAGGGAGGATATAATTCACCCCTCCACTTT. This codes for CASSPRQGGYNSPLHF.

This chain joins TRBV30 and TRBJ1-2; 7 positions agree with TRBD1. The J segment lost 3 bases and the V segment lost 5 bases, leaving 3 bases of the junction unmatched. Germline CDR1 and CDR2: GTSNPN and SVGIG (reference sequence). This CDR3 is 12 amino acids long. The CDR3 spells CAWGDRDYGYTF. Here the CDR3 DNA reads TGTGCCTGGGGGGACAGAGACTATGGCTACACCTTC.

This clonotype was detected many times. The gene calls are TRBV5-5 and TRBJ2-3, with 9 positions matching TRBD2. This CDR3 has 21 amino acids. In germline, CDR1 is SGHKS, CDR2 YYEKEE (reference sequence). With 0 bases clipped from V and 0 bases from J, the junction kept 17 bases outside the gene matches. CDR3 amino acids: CASSLVVRGGAKLPSTDTQYF. The CDR3 region has the DNA TGTGCCAGCAGCTTGGTAGTACGCGGGGGGGCCAAGTTACCTAGCACAGATACGCAGTATTTT.

Concerning this clonotype itself: A much larger clone lies one base from this, so it may be a read error. The chain uses TRBV5-1 and TRBJ1-1; D ambiguous. The germline CDR1 and CDR2 sequences are SGHRS and YFSETQ. This CDR3 is built from 15 residues. V lost 0 bases and J lost 0, with 9 bases in between. In DNA form, the CDR3 reads TGCGCCAGCAGCTTGGGGAGTATCATGAACACTGAAGCTTTCTTT. This gives the protein CASSLGSIMNTEAFF.

This clonotype was seen at least ten times. The chain joins TRBV18 to TRBJ2-7; possibly TRBD1 for D (5 bases). Per germline, CDR1 KGHSH and CDR2 LQKENI. This CDR3 spans 14 amino acids. V was clipped by 8 bases and J by 0 bases, with 14 bases between them. This CDR3 reads CASKGVLGSYEQYF. CDR3 bases: TGTGCCAGCAAAGGGGTCCTGGGCTCCTACGAGCAGTACTTC. Full variable domain (missing parts from reference TRBV18 and TRBJ2-7): NAGVMQNPRHLVRRRGQEARLRCSPMKGHSHVYWYRQLPEEGLKFMVYLQKENIIDESGMPKERFSAEFPKEGPSILRIQQVVRGDSAAYFCASKGVLGSYEQYFGPGTRLTVT.

With regard to this clonotype: A clone one base away is much larger, so this may be a read error. The chain couples TRBV12-3 or TRBV12-4 to TRBJ1-2; 9 positions match TRBD1. The CDR3 contains 14 residues. The CDR3 here is CASSPTGGHYDYTF. CDR3 DNA: TGTGCCAGCAGTCCGACAGGGGGTCACTATGACTACACCTTC.

At least ten counts were recorded for this clonotype. J is TRBJ1-4 and V is TRBV12-3 or TRBV12-4, with 9 bases lining up with TRBD1. The CDR3 runs to 16 residues. J gave up 8 bases and V 6 bases, and 13 bases lay outside the gene matches. The CDR3 spells CASSIRTGTGSEKLFF. The DNA for the CDR3 is TGTGCCAGCAGCATCCGAACCGGGACAGGGTCGGAAAAACTGTTTTTT.

This clonotype was seen many times. CDR3 nucleotide sequence: TGTGCCAGCAGCCAGGTCGAAAATTCACCCCTCCACTTT. Translation: CASSQVENSPLHF. V is TRBV3-1 and J is TRBJ1-6; D is unresolved. The germline gives CDR1 LGHDT, CDR2 YNNKEL (reference sequence). The V end was cut by 3 bases, the J end by 7 bases, with 7 bases between. This CDR3 contains 13 residues.

This clonotype was observed at least ten times. The chain links TRBV24-1 to TRBJ2-3; D uncertain. Per the germline V gene, CDR1 is KGHDR and CDR2 is SFDVKD. The V gene lost 6 bases and the J gene lost 2 bases, with 14 bases spanning the gap. The CDR3 contains 15 residues. CDR3 sequence: CATSSSTLPTDTQYF. The CDR3 DNA is TGTGCCACCAGTTCTTCTACGTTACCCACAGATACGCAGTATTTT.

This clonotype was detected ten times or more. The chain joins TRBV15 to TRBJ1-2; TRBD1 matches at 7 bases. Per germline, CDR1 LNHNV and CDR2 YYDKDF (reference sequence). V shed 6 bases and J 4 bases; nucleotides not matched to a gene: 8. This CDR3 is built from 14 residues. The CDR3 DNA reads as TGTGCCACCAGGGCAACAGGGGAAAGCTATGGCTACACCTTC. Translating gives CATRATGESYGYTF.

The chain carries TRBV5-1 and TRBJ2-5, with D tentatively TRBD1 or TRBD2 (5 bases each). Per the germline V gene, CDR1 is SGHRS and CDR2 is YFSETQ. Trimming took 0 bases from V and 6 from J, leaving 15 bases between them. The CDR3 contains 15 residues. The CDR3 loop reads CASSLAGTPVQTQYF. For the CDR3, the DNA is TGCGCCAGCAGCTTGGCCGGGACCCCCGTTCAGACCCAGTACTTC.

This clonotype was seen a handful of times. V usage is TRBV2 and J usage is TRBJ2-2, with 8 bases lining up with TRBD1. CDR1 is SNHLY and CDR2 is FYNNEI in the germline V gene. The CDR3 is made up of 14 amino acids. V was pared by 5 bases and J by 3 bases, with 2 bases of the junction left unmatched. CDR3 protein: CASSRTGHTGELFF. In nucleotides, the CDR3 is TGTGCCAGCAGTCGGACAGGGCACACCGGGGAGCTGTTTTTT.

There are a few counts of this clonotype. This rearrangement joins TRBV5-1 to TRBJ2-5, with D tentatively TRBD1 (6 bases). V was shortened by 4 bases and J by 5 bases, with 15 bases between the two germline ends. The CDR3 spans 14 residues. The germline CDR1 and CDR2 sequences are SGHRS and YFSETQ. The DNA for the CDR3 is TGCGCCAGCAGCCACCGGGCTCAGGGGGAGACCCAGTACTTC. Translation: CASSHRAQGETQYF.

The genes are TRBV7-9 and TRBJ2-7; a weak D match, TRBD2 (6 bases). The germline V and J ends were trimmed by 7 bases and 6 bases, with 25 bases remaining between them. Germline-derived CDR1 and CDR2 are SEHNR and FQNEAQ (reference sequence). CDR3 length equals 16 residues. CDR3 in amino acids: CASNEGKEIRGGEQYF. The CDR3 coding sequence is TGTGCCAGCAACGAAGGGAAGGAAATTAGGGGAGGCGAGCAGTACTTC.

This clonotype was recorded a few times. The V and J genes are TRBV27 and TRBJ2-3; D gene ambiguous. V lost 5 bases to trimming and J lost 4 bases, with 16 bases between them. This CDR3 is 15 amino acids long. Germline CDR1 reads MNHEY; CDR2 reads SMNVEV (reference sequence). CDR3: CASSPPTLVADTQYF. CDR3 bases: TGTGCCAGCAGTCCCCCGACGCTAGTGGCAGATACGCAGTATTTT.

This clonotype was detected ten times or more. The gene calls are TRBV7-9 and TRBJ1-1; 9 nucleotides agree with TRBD1. Trimming at V came to 5 bases and at J to 6 bases, leaving 10 bases not matched to a gene. This CDR3 contains 15 residues. CDR1 is SEHNR, CDR2 FQNEAQ, per germline (reference sequence). CDR3 in amino acids: CASSPSGGQGAEAFF. CDR3 nucleotides: TGTGCCAGCAGCCCTAGCGGGGGACAGGGCGCTGAAGCTTTCTTT.